These 8 T cell receptor beta chains came from one sample sequenced in a study of blood T cell repertoires in COVID-19. The table came from immunoSEQ multiplex PCR; TCRdb's copy has only in-frame clones and leaves some out. Of about 87,000 clones listed, approximately 71% are singletons. Input material: peripheral blood. Receptor source: a woman in her 50s with acute or convalescent COVID-19.

The J gene is TRBJ2-2, the V gene TRBV4-2, with a tentative D call TRBD1 (6 bases). CDR3 length equals 13 residues. V was shortened by 3 bases and J by 6 bases, with 8 bases between the two germline ends. Germline-derived CDR1 and CDR2 are LGHNA and YNFKEQ. CDR3 sequence: CASSHDRSGELFF. CDR3 DNA: TGTGCCAGCAGCCATGACAGGTCCGGGGAGCTGTTTTTT.

This rearrangement joins TRBV6-5 to TRBJ1-5, with a weak D call TRBD1 (5 bases). This CDR3 region has 14 residues. The germline V gene encodes CDR1 MNHEY and CDR2 SVGAGI. V lost 9 bases, J lost 0 bases, and 12 bases lay in between. The CDR3 loop is CASKPDSSNQPQHF. DNA for the CDR3: TGTGCCAGTAAACCTGACAGTAGCAATCAGCCCCAGCATTTT.

The chain combines TRBV12-3 or TRBV12-4 with TRBJ1-2; possible D gene TRBD1, 6 bases. V lost 2 bases and J 5 bases, leaving 9 bases between the germline ends. The CDR3 is made up of 13 amino acids. CDR3 bases: TGTGCCAGCAGTTTACCAGGGGATTATGGCTACACCTTC. Translation gives CASSLPGDYGYTF.

The chain is built from TRBV11-2 and TRBJ1-2; D is perhaps TRBD1 (6 bases). CDR3 length equals 17 residues. V was pared by 1 base and J by 4 bases, with 19 bases between. Germline V gene data show CDR1 as SGHAT and CDR2 as FQNNGV. Here the CDR3 DNA reads TGTGCCAGCAGCTTAGCCTTTGGGGACAAGAAGGGCTATGGCTACACCTTC. Encoded protein: CASSLAFGDKKGYGYTF. The full variable domain, with the rest looked up from reference TRBV11-2 and TRBJ1-2, is EAGVAQSPRYKIIEKRQSVAFWCNPISGHATLYWYQQILGQGPKLLIQFQNNGVVDDSQLPKDRFSAERLKGVDSTLKIQPAKLEDSAVYLCASSLAFGDKKGYGYTFGSGTRLTVV.

CDR3 sequence: CAISVTGQNNSPLHF. CDR3 DNA: TGTGCCATCAGTGTAACGGGACAGAATAATTCACCCCTCCACTTT. The V call is TRBV10-3, the J call TRBJ1-6, with TRBD1 matching 7 bases. CDR1 is ENHRY and CDR2 is SYGVKD in the germline V gene. Unmatched junction bases numbered 5, after V lost 4 bases and J lost 5 bases. CDR3 length: 15 amino acids.

This clone has a single count. The CDR3 DNA reads as TGTGCCAGCAGTTATACAGGGCGCCCCGGGGAGCAGTACTTC. It yields the protein CASSYTGRPGEQYF. The V gene is TRBV13, the J gene TRBJ2-7; D might be TRBD1 (6 bases). This CDR3 is 14 amino acids long. With 6 bases removed from V and 7 bases from J, the gap between germline ends came to 19 bases. Per germline, CDR1 PRHDT and CDR2 FYEKMQ (reference sequence).

This chain uses TRBV19 with TRBJ2-1; 10 bases are shared with TRBD2. Per the germline V gene, CDR1 is LNHDA and CDR2 is SQIVND (reference sequence). The V gene end was trimmed by 8 bases and the J gene end by 7 bases; junction bases not matched to a gene: 14. This CDR3 is built from 16 residues. CDR3 in amino acids: CASSLPSGGPPNEQFF. CDR3 coding DNA: TGTGCCAGTTCCCTCCCTAGCGGGGGCCCCCCTAATGAGCAGTTCTTC.

The gene calls are TRBV15 and TRBJ1-6; a weak D match, TRBD1 (6 bases). The CDR3 extends over 15 amino acids. Trimming took 0 bases from V and 6 from J, leaving 9 bases between them. CDR1 and CDR2 (germline): LNHNV, YYDKDF (reference sequence). The CDR3 sequence is CATSRERGTNSPLHF. CDR3 in DNA: TGTGCCACCAGCAGAGAGAGGGGGACTAATTCACCCCTCCACTTT.